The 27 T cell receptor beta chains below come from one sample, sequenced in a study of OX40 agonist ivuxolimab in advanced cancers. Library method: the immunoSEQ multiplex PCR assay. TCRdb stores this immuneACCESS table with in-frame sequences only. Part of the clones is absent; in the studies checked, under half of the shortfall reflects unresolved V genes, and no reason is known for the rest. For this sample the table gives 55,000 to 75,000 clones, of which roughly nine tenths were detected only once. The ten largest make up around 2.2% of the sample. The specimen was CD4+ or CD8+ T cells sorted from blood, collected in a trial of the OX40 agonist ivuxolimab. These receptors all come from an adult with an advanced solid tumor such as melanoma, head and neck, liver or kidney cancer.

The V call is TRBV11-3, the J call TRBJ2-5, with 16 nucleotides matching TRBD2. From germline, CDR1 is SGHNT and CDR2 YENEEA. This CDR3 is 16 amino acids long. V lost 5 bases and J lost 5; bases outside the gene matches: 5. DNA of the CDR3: TGTGCCAGCAGCCCAGAGGGACTAGCGGGGGGGGAGACCCAGTACTTC. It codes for CASSPEGLAGGETQYF.

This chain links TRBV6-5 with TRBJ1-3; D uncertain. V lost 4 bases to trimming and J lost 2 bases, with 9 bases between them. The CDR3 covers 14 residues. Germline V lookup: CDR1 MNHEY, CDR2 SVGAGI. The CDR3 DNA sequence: TGTGCCAGCAGTTCTCCTGGGGCTGGAAACACCATATATTTT. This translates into CASSSPGAGNTIYF.

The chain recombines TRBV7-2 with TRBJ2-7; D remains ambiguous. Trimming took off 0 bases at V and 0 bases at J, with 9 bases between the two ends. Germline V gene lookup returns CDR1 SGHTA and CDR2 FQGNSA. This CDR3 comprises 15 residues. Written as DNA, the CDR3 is TGTGCCAGCAGCTTAGCCGGCTCCGCCTCCTACGAGCAGTACTTC. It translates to CASSLAGSASYEQYF.

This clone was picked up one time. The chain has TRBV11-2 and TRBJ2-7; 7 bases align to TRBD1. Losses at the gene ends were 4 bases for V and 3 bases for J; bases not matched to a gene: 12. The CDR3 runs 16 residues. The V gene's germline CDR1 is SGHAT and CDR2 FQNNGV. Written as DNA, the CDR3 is TGTGCCAGCAGCTCCGAAAGTACACAGGGGCGCTACGAGCAGTACTTC. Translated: CASSSESTQGRYEQYF.

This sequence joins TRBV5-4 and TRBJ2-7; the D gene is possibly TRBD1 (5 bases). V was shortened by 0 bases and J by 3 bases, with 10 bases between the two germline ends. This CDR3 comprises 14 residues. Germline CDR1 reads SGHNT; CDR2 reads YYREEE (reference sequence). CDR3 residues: CASSLVGADYEQYF. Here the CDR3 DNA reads TGTGCCAGCAGCTTGGTTGGGGCAGACTACGAGCAGTACTTC.

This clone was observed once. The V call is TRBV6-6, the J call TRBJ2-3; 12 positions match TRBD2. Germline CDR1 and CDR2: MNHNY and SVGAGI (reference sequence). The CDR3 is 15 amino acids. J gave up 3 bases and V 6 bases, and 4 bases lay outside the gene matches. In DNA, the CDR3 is TGTGCCAGCAGCGGACTAGCGGGACTTACAGATACGCAGTATTTT. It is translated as CASSGLAGLTDTQYF.

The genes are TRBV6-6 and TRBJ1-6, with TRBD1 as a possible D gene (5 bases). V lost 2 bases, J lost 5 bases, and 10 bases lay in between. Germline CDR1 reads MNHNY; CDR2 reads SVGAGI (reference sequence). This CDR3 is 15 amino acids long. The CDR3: CASSYGRENNSPLHF. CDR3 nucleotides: TGTGCCAGCAGTTACGGCAGGGAAAATAATTCACCCCTCCACTTT.

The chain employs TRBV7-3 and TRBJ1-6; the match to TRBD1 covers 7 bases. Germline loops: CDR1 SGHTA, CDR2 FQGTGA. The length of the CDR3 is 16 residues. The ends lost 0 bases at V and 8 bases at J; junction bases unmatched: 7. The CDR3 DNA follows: TGTGCCAGCAGCTTAACGGCAGGGGGGGAGGATTCACCCCTCCACTTT. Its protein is CASSLTAGGEDSPLHF.

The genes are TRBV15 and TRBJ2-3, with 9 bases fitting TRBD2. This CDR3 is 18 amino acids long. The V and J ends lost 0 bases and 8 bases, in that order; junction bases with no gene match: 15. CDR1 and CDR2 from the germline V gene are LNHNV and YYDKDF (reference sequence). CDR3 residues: CATSRDRALAGGTGTQYF. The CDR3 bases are TGTGCCACCAGCAGAGATAGGGCCTTGGCGGGGGGGACGGGTACGCAGTATTTT.

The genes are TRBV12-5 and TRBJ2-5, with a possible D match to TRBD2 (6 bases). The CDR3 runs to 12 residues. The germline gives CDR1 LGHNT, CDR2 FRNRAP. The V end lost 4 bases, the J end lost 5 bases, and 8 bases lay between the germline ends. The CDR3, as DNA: TGTGCTAGTGGTTCAGGGAGGGAGACCCAGTACTTC. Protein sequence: CASGSGRETQYF.

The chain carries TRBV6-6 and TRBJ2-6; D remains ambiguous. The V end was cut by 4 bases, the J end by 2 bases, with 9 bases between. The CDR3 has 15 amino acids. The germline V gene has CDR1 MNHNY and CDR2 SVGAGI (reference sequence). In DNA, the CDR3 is TGTGCCAGCAGTTCGAGAGTGGCTGGGGCCAACGTCCTGACTTTC. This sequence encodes CASSSRVAGANVLTF.

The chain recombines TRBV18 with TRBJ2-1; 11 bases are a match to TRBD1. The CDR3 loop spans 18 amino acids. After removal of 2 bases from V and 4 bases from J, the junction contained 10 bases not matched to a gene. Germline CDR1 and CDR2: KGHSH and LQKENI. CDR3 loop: CASSPEAPGTGGYNEQFF. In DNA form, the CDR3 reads TGTGCCAGCTCACCAGAAGCCCCCGGGACAGGGGGATACAATGAGCAGTTCTTC.

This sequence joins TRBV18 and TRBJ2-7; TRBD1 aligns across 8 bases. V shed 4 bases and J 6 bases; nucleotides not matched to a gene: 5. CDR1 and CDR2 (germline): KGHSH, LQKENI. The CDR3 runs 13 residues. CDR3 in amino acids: CASSLDRVAEQYF. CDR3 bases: TGTGCCAGCTCACTGGACAGGGTTGCCGAGCAGTACTTC.

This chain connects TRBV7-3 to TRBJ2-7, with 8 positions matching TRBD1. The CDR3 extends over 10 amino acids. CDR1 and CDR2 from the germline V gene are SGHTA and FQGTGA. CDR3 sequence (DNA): TGTGCCAGCAGCTTAGGGACAGGTGCAGTC. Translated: CASSLGTGAV.

The CDR3 bases are TGTGCCAGCAGCCTCGGGACAGGAATTACTAGCACAGATACGCAGTATTTT. Translating gives CASSLGTGITSTDTQYF. The chain employs TRBV7-3 and TRBJ2-3; TRBD1 matches 8 bases. Germline lookup yields CDR1 SGHTA and CDR2 FQGTGA. The CDR3 extends over 17 amino acids. V lost 5 bases to trimming and J lost 0 bases; unmatched junction nucleotides: 10.

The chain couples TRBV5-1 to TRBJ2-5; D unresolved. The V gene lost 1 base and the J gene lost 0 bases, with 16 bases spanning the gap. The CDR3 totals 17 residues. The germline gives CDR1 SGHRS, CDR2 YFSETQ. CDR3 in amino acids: CASSLLGIWGNQETQYF. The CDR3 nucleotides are TGCGCCAGCAGCTTGTTGGGGATCTGGGGAAACCAAGAGACCCAGTACTTC.

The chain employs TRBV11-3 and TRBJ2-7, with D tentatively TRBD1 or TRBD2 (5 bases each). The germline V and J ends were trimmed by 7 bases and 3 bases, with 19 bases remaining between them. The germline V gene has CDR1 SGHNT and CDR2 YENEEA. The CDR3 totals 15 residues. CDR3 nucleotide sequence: TGTGCCAGCACCGTCGGGACGGTCGTTTACTACGAGCAGTACTTC. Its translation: CASTVGTVVYYEQYF.

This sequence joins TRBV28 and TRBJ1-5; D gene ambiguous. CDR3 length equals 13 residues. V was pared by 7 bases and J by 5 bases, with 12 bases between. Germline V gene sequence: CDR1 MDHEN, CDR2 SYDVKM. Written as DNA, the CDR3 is TGTGCCAGCATGAACTTCCTCGATCAGCCCCAGCATTTT. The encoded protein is CASMNFLDQPQHF.

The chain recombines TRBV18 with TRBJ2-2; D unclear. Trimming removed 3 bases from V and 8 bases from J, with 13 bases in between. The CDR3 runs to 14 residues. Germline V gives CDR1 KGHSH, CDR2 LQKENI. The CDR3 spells CASSPGLQIGELFF. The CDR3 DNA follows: TGTGCCAGCTCACCGGGTCTTCAAATAGGGGAGCTGTTTTTT.

CDR3 in DNA: TGTGCCAGCTCTCGCAATGAGGGGGTTCAGACTGAAGCTTTCTTT. Protein sequence: CASSRNEGVQTEAFF. V gene TRBV18 combines with J gene TRBJ1-1, with D tentatively TRBD1 (6 bases). Germline lookup yields CDR1 KGHSH and CDR2 LQKENI. Trimming removed 6 bases at V and 5 bases at J, with 19 bases between. The CDR3 has 15 amino acids.

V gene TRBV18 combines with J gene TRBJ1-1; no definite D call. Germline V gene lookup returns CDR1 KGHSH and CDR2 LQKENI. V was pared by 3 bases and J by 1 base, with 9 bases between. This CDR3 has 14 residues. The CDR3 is CASSPRGENTEAFF. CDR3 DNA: TGTGCCAGCTCACCCCGGGGAGAGAACACTGAAGCTTTCTTT.

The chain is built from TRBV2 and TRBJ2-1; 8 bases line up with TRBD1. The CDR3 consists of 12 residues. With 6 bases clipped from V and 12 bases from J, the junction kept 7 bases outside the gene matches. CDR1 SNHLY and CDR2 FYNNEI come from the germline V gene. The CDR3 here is CASREQGGGQFF. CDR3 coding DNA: TGTGCCAGCAGAGAACAGGGGGGAGGGCAGTTCTTC.

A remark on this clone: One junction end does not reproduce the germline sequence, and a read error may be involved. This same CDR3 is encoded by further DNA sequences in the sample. In DNA form, the CDR3 reads TGTGCCAGCACCCTAGGTCGGACTAGCGGAGGGGAGACTCAGTACTTC. It codes for CASTLGRTSGGETQYF. V gene TRBV5-8 combines with J gene TRBJ2-5; 10 bases agree with TRBD2. CDR3 size: 16 residues. In germline, CDR1 is SGHTS, CDR2 YDEGEE.

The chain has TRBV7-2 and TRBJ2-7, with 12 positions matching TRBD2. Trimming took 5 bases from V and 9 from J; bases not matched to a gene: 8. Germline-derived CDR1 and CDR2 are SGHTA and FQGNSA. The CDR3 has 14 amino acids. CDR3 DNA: TGTGCCAGCAGCCCTTGGACTAGCGGGAATGCGCAGTACTTC. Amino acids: CASSPWTSGNAQYF.

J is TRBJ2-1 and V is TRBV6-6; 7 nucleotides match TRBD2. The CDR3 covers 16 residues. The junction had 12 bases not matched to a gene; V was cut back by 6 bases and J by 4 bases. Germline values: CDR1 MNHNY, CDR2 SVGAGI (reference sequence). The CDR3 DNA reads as TGTGCCAGCAGCTCCCACCCCAGCGGGATATACAATGAGCAGTTCTTC. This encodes CASSSHPSGIYNEQFF.

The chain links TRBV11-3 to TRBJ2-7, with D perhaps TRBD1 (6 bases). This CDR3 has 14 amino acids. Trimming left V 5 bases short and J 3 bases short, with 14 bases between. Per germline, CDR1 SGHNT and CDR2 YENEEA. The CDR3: CASSPPTGLYEQYF. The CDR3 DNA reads TGTGCCAGCAGCCCGCCGACAGGCCTCTACGAGCAGTACTTC.

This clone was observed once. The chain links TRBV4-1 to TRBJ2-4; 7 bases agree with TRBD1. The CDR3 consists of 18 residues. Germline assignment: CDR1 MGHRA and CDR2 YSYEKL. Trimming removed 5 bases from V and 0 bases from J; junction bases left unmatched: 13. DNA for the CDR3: TGCGCCAGCAGCGGGGGACAGCGCGAGCTCTTAGCCAAAAACATTCAGTACTTC. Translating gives CASSGGQRELLAKNIQYF.